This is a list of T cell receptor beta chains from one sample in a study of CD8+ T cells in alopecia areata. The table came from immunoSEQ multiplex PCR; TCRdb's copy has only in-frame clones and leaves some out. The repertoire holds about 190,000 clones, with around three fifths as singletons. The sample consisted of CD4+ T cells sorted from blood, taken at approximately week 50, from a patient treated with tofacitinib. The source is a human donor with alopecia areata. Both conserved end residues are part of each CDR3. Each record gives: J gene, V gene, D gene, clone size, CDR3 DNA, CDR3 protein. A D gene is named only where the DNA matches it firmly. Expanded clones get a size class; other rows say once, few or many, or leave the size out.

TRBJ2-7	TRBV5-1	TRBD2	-	TGCGCCAGCAGCCCCCTATTGACTAGCGGGCTAGAATACGAGCAGTACTTC	CASSPLLTSGLEYEQYF
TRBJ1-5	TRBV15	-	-	TGTGCCACCAGCAGTGCCGGATGGACAAGGATGAGCAATCAGCCCCAGCATTTT	CATSSAGWTRMSNQPQHF
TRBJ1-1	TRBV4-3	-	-	TGCGCCAGCAGCCCAGGAGGCACTGAAGCTTTCTTT	CASSPGGTEAFF
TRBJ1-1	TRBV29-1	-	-	TGCAGCGTTAAGACAGACTTGAACACTGAAGCTTTCTTT	CSVKTDLNTEAFF
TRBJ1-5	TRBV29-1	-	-	TGCAGCGTGCGACAGGATAGCAATCAGCCCCAGCATTTT	CSVRQDSNQPQHF
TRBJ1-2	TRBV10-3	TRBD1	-	TGTGCCATCAGTGACGCCCGGACAGGCCGCTATGGCTACACCTTC	CAISDARTGRYGYTF
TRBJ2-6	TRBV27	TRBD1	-	TGTGCCAGCGGAGAGGGGGCCCTTAACGACGTCCTGACTTTC	CASGEGALNDVLTF
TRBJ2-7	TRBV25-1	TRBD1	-	TGTGCCAGCAGACAAGGGGCAGGGGGAAACGAGCAGTACTTC	CASRQGAGGNEQYF
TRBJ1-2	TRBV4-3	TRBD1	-	TGCGCCAGCAGCCAAGATTGGGACAGGACCTATGGCTACACCTTC	CASSQDWDRTYGYTF
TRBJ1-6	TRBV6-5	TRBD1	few	TGTGCCAGCAGTAGTGGACAGGGCACCCTCCACTTT	CASSSGQGTLHF
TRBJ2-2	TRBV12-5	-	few	TGTGCTAGTGGTAGAGCCACCGGGGAGCTGTTTTTT	CASGRATGELFF
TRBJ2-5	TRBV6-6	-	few	TGTGCCAGCAGATTAAAAGAGACCCAGTACTTC	CASRLKETQYF
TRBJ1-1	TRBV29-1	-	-	TGCAGCGTGATACCAGAGAACACTGAAGCTTTCTTT	CSVIPENTEAFF
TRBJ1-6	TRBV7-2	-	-	TGTGCCAGCAGCTTAGTCCGGGACTTAACTAATTCACCCCTCCACTTT	CASSLVRDLTNSPLHF
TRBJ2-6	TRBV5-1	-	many	TGCGCCAGCAGCTTATGGGGGGCCAAAAGCTCTGGGGCCAACGTCCTGACTTTC	CASSLWGAKSSGANVLTF
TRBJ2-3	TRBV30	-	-	TGTGCCTGGAGTGTACCCTTCGAGGACAGCCAGGCGCAGTATTTT	CAWSVPFEDSQAQYF
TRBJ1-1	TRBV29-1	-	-	TGCAGCACTAAGTGGGGGTCGAACACTGAAGCTTTCTTT	CSTKWGSNTEAFF
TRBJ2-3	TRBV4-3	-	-	TGCGCCAGCAGAAAGCGGAGCAACACAGATACGCAGTATTTT	CASRKRSNTDTQYF
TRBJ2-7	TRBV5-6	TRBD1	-	TGTGCCAGCAGCTTTAGGACAGGGGGCATCTACGAGCAGTACTTC	CASSFRTGGIYEQYF
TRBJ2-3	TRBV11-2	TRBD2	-	TGTGCCAGCAGCCCATACCGTCCTAGCGGGGGGGCTCGGGCAGATACGCAGTATTTT	CASSPYRPSGGARADTQYF
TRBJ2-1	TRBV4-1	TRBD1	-	TGCGCCAGCAGCCAAAGTCGCGCCGGGACAGGCGCGAACAATGAGCAGTTCTTC	CASSQSRAGTGANNEQFF
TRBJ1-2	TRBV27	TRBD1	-	TGTGCCAGCAGTTCTACGCCCCTGTTGTCGGCAGGGGGCAGCTATGGCTACACCTTC	CASSSTPLLSAGGSYGYTF
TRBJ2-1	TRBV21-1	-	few	TGTGCCAGCAGCAAAGTGACTAGCGGAGACTACAATGAGCAGTTCTTC	CASSKVTSGDYNEQFF
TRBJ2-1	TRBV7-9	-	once	TGTGCCAGCAGCTTTTATCTTTCGGGGGTCAATGAGCAGTTCTTC	CASSFYLSGVNEQFF
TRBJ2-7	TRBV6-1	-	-	TGTGCCAGCAGTGAAGTTGGGGAGCAGTACTTC	CASSEVGEQYF
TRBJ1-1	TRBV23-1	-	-	TGCGCCAGCAGTCAATCCCTGGGTGGTTGGCGTTCGGGAACTGAAGCTTTCTTT	CASSQSLGGWRSGTEAFF
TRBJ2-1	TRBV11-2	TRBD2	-	TGTGCCAGCAGCCCCCAAGGGACTAGCGGGGGGAGGGGGTTCTTC	CASSPQGTSGGRGFF
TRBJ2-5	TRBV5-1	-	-	TGCGCCAGCAGTTTGGGGGCAGAGACCCAGTACTTC	CASSLGAETQYF
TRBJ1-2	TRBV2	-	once	TGTGCCAGCAGTGGGGCAGGGGCGACGGATGGCTACACCTTC	CASSGAGATDGYTF
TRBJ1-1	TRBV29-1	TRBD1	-	TGCAGCGTGGCGACAGGGGCGAACACTGAAGCTTTCTTT	CSVATGANTEAFF
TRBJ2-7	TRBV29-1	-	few	TGCAGCGTTGAAGATCACACAGGGTTATCCGGGGAGCAGTACTTC	CSVEDHTGLSGEQYF
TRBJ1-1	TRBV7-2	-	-	TGTGCCAGCAAACGGGACGGTATGAACACTGAAGCTTTCTTT	CASKRDGMNTEAFF
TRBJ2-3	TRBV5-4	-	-	TGTGCCAGCAGCCCATGGGGGTCCGCAGATACGCAGTATTTT	CASSPWGSADTQYF
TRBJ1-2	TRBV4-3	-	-	TGCGCCAGCAGCCAAGAAGGGGGAAGGGACTATGGCTACACCTTC	CASSQEGGRDYGYTF
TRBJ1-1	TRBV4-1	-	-	TGCGCCAGCAGCCAAGATCTTGACCGACGAGAAGCTTTCTTT	CASSQDLDRREAFF
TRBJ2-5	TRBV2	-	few	TGTGCCAGCAGGGTTCAAGAGACCCAGTACTTC	CASRVQETQYF
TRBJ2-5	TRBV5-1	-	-	TGCGCCAGCAGCTTGGGGGATGGAGAGACCCAGTACTTC	CASSLGDGETQYF
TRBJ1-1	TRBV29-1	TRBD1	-	TGCAGCGTGACTAGAAGACAGGGGGTAACTGAAGCTTTCTTT	CSVTRRQGVTEAFF
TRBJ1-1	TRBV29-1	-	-	TGCAGCGTGTCTTCGAACACTGAAGCTTTCTTT	CSVSSNTEAFF
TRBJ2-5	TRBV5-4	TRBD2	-	TGTGCCAGCAGCTCAGAAGCGGGGGGGAACCAAGAGACCCAGTACTTC	CASSSEAGGNQETQYF
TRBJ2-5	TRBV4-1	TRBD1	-	TGCGCCAGCAGCCAAGAGGAACCGGGACAGGAAGAGACCCAGTACTTC	CASSQEEPGQEETQYF
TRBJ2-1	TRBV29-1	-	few	TGCAGCGTTCGTGGGTTAGCCCTCAATGAGCAGTTCTTC	CSVRGLALNEQFF
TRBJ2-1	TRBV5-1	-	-	TGCGCCAGCAGCTTGGGACTACGCAGTAATGAGCAGTTCTTC	CASSLGLRSNEQFF
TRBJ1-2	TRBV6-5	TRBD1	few	TGTGCCAGCAGCCCCGGGACAGGGCCCTATGGCTACACCTTC	CASSPGTGPYGYTF
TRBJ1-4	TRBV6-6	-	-	TGTGCCAGCAGACTCACACAGGGTGCTAATGAAAAACTGTTTTTT	CASRLTQGANEKLFF
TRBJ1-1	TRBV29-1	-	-	TGCAGCGTCGCACAGATTATGAACACTGAAGCTTTCTTT	CSVAQIMNTEAFF
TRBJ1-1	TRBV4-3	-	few	TGCGCCAGCAGCCAAGATCGGAGGACTGAAGCTTTCTTT	CASSQDRRTEAFF
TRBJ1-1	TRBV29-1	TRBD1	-	TGCAGCGTTGACAGACAGGGGGGTAACACTGAAGCTTTCTTT	CSVDRQGGNTEAFF
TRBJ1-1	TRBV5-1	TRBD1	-	TGCGCCAGCAGCTCACAGGGGGCCACTGAAGCTTTCTTT	CASSSQGATEAFF
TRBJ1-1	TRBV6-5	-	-	TGTGCCAGCAGTTACCGGATCAATTTGAACACTGAAGCTTTCTTT	CASSYRINLNTEAFF
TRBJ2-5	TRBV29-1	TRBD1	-	TGCAGCGTTGGACAGGGGGCTTTCCAAGAGACCCAGTACTTC	CSVGQGAFQETQYF
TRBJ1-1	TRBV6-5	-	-	TGTGCCAGCAGTCCCTCTTTAGGCAGGAGAACTGAAGCTTTCTTT	CASSPSLGRRTEAFF
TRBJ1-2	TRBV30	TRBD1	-	TGTGCCTGGAGTCCTCCCGCAGGGGGCTTTTATGGTGGCTACACCTTC	CAWSPPAGGFYGGYTF
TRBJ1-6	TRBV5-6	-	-	TGTGCCAGCAGCCCACCCAGCGGGGAGCCTTCCCTCCACTTT	CASSPPSGEPSLHF
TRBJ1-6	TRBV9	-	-	TGTGCCAGCAGCGCAAAGGGGGGTTCTTCACCCCTCCACTTT	CASSAKGGSSPLHF